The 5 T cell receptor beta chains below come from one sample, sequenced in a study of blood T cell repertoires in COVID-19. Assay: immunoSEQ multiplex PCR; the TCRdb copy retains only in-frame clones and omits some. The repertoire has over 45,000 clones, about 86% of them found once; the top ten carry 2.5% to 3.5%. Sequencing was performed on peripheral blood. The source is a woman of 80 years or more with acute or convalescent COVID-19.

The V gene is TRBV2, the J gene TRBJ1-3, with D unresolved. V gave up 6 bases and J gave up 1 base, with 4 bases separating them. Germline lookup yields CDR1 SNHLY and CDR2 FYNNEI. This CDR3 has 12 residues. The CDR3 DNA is TGTGCCAGCAGCTATTCTGGAAACACCATATATTTT. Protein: CASSYSGNTIYF.

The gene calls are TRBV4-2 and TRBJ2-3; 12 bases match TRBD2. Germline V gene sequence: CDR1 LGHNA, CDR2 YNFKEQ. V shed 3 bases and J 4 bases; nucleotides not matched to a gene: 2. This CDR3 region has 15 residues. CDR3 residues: CASSQASGGADTQYF. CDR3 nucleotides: TGTGCCAGCAGCCAGGCTAGCGGGGGGGCAGATACGCAGTATTTT.

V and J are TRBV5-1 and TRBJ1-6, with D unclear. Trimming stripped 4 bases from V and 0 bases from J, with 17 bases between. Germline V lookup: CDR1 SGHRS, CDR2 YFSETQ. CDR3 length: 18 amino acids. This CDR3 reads CASSPREPDNSYNSPLHF. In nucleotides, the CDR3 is TGCGCCAGCAGCCCCCGGGAACCAGATAACTCCTATAATTCACCCCTCCACTTT.

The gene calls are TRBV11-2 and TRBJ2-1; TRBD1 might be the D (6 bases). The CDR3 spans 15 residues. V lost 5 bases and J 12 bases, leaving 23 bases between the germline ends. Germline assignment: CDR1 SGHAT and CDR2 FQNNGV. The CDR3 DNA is TGTGCCAGCAGCCTGACGACAGGAGGCGTTTTAGGGCAGTTCTTC. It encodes CASSLTTGGVLGQFF. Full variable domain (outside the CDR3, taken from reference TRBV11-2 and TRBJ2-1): EAGVAQSPRYKIIEKRQSVAFWCNPISGHATLYWYQQILGQGPKLLIQFQNNGVVDDSQLPKDRFSAERLKGVDSTLKIQPAKLEDSAVYLCASSLTTGGVLGQFFGPGTRLTVL.

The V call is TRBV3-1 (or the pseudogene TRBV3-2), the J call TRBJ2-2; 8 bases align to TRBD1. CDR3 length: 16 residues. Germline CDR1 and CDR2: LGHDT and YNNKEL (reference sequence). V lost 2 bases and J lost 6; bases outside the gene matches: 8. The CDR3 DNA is TGTGCCAGCAGCCAATGGGACAGGAGAGAGGCCGGGGAGCTGTTTTTT. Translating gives CASSQWDRREAGELFF.